These 18 T cell receptor beta chains were all obtained from the same sample, sequenced in a study of STAT5B mutations in CD4+ large granular lymphocyte leukemia. Only in-frame clones appear in the TCRdb table, and some are missing; sequencing was by immunoSEQ multiplex PCR. The sample records 30,000 or so clones, more than 65% being singletons. Sequencing was done on a sample of CD4+ T cells from blood buffy coats. All receptors derive from a human donor in good health.

This rearrangement joins TRBV30 to TRBJ2-4; a possible D gene is TRBD1 (6 bases). CDR3 length equals 16 residues. V was clipped by 1 base and J by 1 base, with 14 bases between them. The germline V gene has CDR1 GTSNPN and CDR2 SVGIG (reference sequence). CDR3: CAWSDPGERAKNIQYF. The CDR3 DNA reads as TGTGCCTGGAGTGACCCAGGGGAAAGGGCCAAAAACATTCAGTACTTC.

This clone came up a few times. The chain combines TRBV5-1 with TRBJ1-1; 9 bases are a match to TRBD1. The CDR3 contains 15 residues. From germline, CDR1 is SGHRS and CDR2 YFSETQ. The J segment lost 3 bases and the V segment lost 4 bases, leaving 7 bases of the junction unmatched. The CDR3 bases are TGCGCCAGCAGCCTCCGGGACAGGGTAGACACTGAAGCTTTCTTT. Translated: CASSLRDRVDTEAFF. Full variable domain (outside the CDR3, taken from reference TRBV5-1 and TRBJ1-1): KAGVTQTPRYLIKTRGQQVTLSCSPISGHRSVSWYQQTPGQGLQFLFEYFSETQRNKGNFPGRFSGRQFSNSRSEMNVSTLELGDSALYLCASSLRDRVDTEAFFGQGTRLTVV.

This chain uses TRBV7-2 with TRBJ1-2, with D tentatively TRBD1 (5 bases). From germline, CDR1 is SGHTA and CDR2 FQGNSA. The CDR3 extends over 15 amino acids. The ends were cut back, 0 bases at V and 0 bases at J, with 8 bases in the middle. CDR3 DNA sequence: TGTGCCAGCAGCTTAGCGGGGACGGCTAACTATGGCTACACCTTC. Protein sequence: CASSLAGTANYGYTF. Full variable domain (missing parts from reference TRBV7-2 and TRBJ1-2): GAGVSQSPSNKVTEKGKDVELRCDPISGHTALYWYRQSLGQGLEFLIYFQGNSAPDKSGLPSDRFSAERTGGSVSTLTIQRTQQEDSAVYLCASSLAGTANYGYTFGSGTRLTVV.

The chain recombines TRBV6-1 with TRBJ1-1; 7 nucleotides align to TRBD1. Unmatched junction bases numbered 7, after V lost 6 bases and J lost 0 bases. This CDR3 has 15 residues. The germline V gene encodes CDR1 MNHNS and CDR2 SASEGT. The CDR3, as DNA: TGTGCCAGCAGGGCTAGAGGGACAGTGAACACTGAAGCTTTCTTT. Translated: CASRARGTVNTEAFF.

The chain carries TRBV6-5 and TRBJ2-5, with D unclear. The CDR3 consists of 13 residues. Trimming took off 4 bases at V and 4 bases at J, with 10 bases between the two ends. Germline-derived CDR1 and CDR2 are MNHEY and SVGAGI. The CDR3 bases are TGTGCCAGCAGTTGGGTCTGGGGAGAGACCCAGTACTTC. Its protein product is CASSWVWGETQYF.

This clone occurred a few times. V and J are TRBV10-1 and TRBJ1-6; D uncertain. This CDR3 contains 14 residues. Per the germline V gene, CDR1 is WNHNN and CDR2 is SYGVQD (reference sequence). Trimming cost V 5 bases and J 6 bases, with 11 bases left between them. The CDR3, as DNA: TGCGCCAGCAGTCATTCGGGGTCTAATTCACCCCTCCACTTT. It encodes CASSHSGSNSPLHF.

The CDR3 sequence: CSVRPGAYEQYF. In DNA form, the CDR3 reads TGCAGCGTTCGTCCAGGGGCGTACGAGCAGTACTTC. This chain connects TRBV29-1 to TRBJ2-7, with a possible D match to TRBD1 (6 bases). V dropped 5 bases and J dropped 4 bases, with 12 bases sitting between them. This CDR3 is 12 amino acids long. Germline-derived CDR1 and CDR2 are SQVTM and ANQGSEA.

This clone was picked up one time. The chain couples TRBV25-1 to TRBJ2-5; the match to TRBD2 covers 12 bases. The CDR3 extends over 16 amino acids. V lost 0 bases to trimming and J lost 6 bases; unmatched junction nucleotides: 5. Germline CDR1 MGHDK, CDR2 SYGVNS. The CDR3 sequence is CASSEYGLAGLKTQYF. The CDR3 coding sequence is TGTGCCAGCAGTGAATATGGACTAGCGGGGTTGAAGACCCAGTACTTC. Drawing the rest from reference TRBV25-1 and TRBJ2-5, the complete variable domain is EADIYQTPRYLVIGTGKKITLECSQTMGHDKMYWYQQDPGMELHLIHYSYGVNSTEKGDLSSESTVSRIRTEHFPLTLESARPSHTSQYLCASSEYGLAGLKTQYFGPGTRLLVL.

The table lists this clone with a few counts. The chain recombines TRBV19 with TRBJ1-5, with unresolved D. This CDR3 has 17 amino acids. V was clipped by 5 bases and J by 2 bases, with 19 bases between them. From germline, CDR1 is LNHDA and CDR2 SQIVND (reference sequence). The chain's CDR3 is CASSPQKSNKGNQPQHF. For the CDR3, the DNA is TGTGCCAGTAGTCCCCAGAAGTCAAACAAGGGCAATCAGCCCCAGCATTTT.

J is TRBJ2-5 and V is TRBV5-1, with D hard to call. The CDR3 extends over 14 amino acids. Germline V lookup: CDR1 SGHRS, CDR2 YFSETQ. V lost 0 bases, J lost 1 base, and 7 bases lay in between. The chain's CDR3 is CASSLEGAQETQYF. DNA of the CDR3: TGCGCCAGCAGCTTGGAGGGTGCCCAAGAGACCCAGTACTTC.

In its sample, this clone was seen a few times. The chain joins TRBV11-2 to TRBJ1-4; 9 positions match TRBD1. Germline CDR1 is SGHAT and CDR2 is FQNNGV. The CDR3 runs to 14 residues. Germline trimming cut 5 bases from V and 8 bases from J; bases unmatched to any gene: 6. The CDR3 here is CASSLTGGGEKLFF. The CDR3 DNA reads TGTGCCAGCAGCCTGACAGGGGGGGGAGAAAAACTGTTTTTT.

This clone was observed once. The J gene is TRBJ1-1, the V gene TRBV5-1; tentatively, D is TRBD1 (5 bases). In germline, CDR1 is SGHRS, CDR2 YFSETQ. V lost 4 bases to trimming and J lost 6 bases, with 16 bases between them. This CDR3 region has 14 residues. CDR3 residues: CASSPPGRASEAFF. As DNA, the CDR3 is TGCGCCAGCAGCCCCCCGGGCAGGGCGTCTGAAGCTTTCTTT.

The V gene is TRBV7-9, the J gene TRBJ2-3, with 13 nucleotides matching TRBD2. This CDR3 has 16 residues. Trimming took 3 bases from V and 4 from J; bases not matched to a gene: 4. Germline V gives CDR1 SEHNR, CDR2 FQNEAQ (reference sequence). The CDR3 sequence: CASSFGLAGAADTQYF. Here the CDR3 DNA reads TGTGCCAGCAGCTTCGGACTAGCGGGAGCCGCAGATACGCAGTATTTT.

The chain joins TRBV6-6 to TRBJ2-2; D may be TRBD2 (7 bases). In germline, CDR1 is MNHNY, CDR2 SVGAGI (reference sequence). The V end was cut by 2 bases, the J end by 4 bases, with 14 bases between. The CDR3 extends over 16 amino acids. CDR3 coding DNA: TGTGCCAGCAGTTACCCGAGGGGGGGAGGCACCGGGGAGCTGTTTTTT. It specifies CASSYPRGGGTGELFF.

The chain uses TRBV10-3 and TRBJ2-5; TRBD1 or TRBD2 may be the D gene (5 bases each). V lost 6 bases to trimming and J lost 2 bases, with 10 bases between them. CDR3 size: 13 residues. Germline values: CDR1 ENHRY, CDR2 SYGVKD. The CDR3, as DNA: TGTGCCATCAGCGAGGGACGGCAAGAGACCCAGTACTTC. This gives the protein CAISEGRQETQYF.

This clone came up a few times. The chain uses TRBV9 and TRBJ2-3; D assignment may be TRBD1 or TRBD2 (6 bases each). Trimming took off 1 base at V and 0 bases at J, with 12 bases between the two ends. CDR3 size: 16 residues. Germline V gene sequence: CDR1 SGDLS, CDR2 YYNGEE. The chain's CDR3 is CASSVMSGASTDTQYF. The DNA of the CDR3 is TGTGCCAGCAGCGTAATGTCGGGGGCTAGCACAGATACGCAGTATTTT.

V is TRBV28 and J is TRBJ1-3; a possible D gene is TRBD1 (6 bases). Germline V lookup: CDR1 MDHEN, CDR2 SYDVKM. This CDR3 contains 17 residues. Trimming left V 9 bases short and J 0 bases short, with 21 bases between. CDR3 coding DNA: TGTGCCAGTTCATTGATTTTAGGACAGACCTCTGGAAACACCATATATTTT. Protein sequence: CASSLILGQTSGNTIYF.

CDR3: CASSLQGNNYGYTF. Written as DNA, the CDR3 is TGTGCCAGCAGCTTACAGGGGAACAACTATGGCTACACCTTC. V usage is TRBV7-9 and J usage is TRBJ1-2; tentative D call: TRBD1 (6 bases). CDR1 and CDR2 (germline): SEHNR, FQNEAQ (reference sequence). CDR3 size: 14 residues. Trimming shortened V by 2 bases and J by 2 bases, and 9 bases separated the two germline ends.